This TCR beta chain was sequenced in a study of blood T cell repertoires in COVID-19. About the study: COVID-19 samples collected from the United States, Italy and Spain covered acute and convalescent phases. PBMCs, B-cell-depleted T cells, or T cells were the source of the cDNA or gDNA that made up the material.

The CDR3 has 17 residues. With 0 bases clipped from V and 0 bases from J, the junction kept 6 bases outside the gene matches. Germline lookup yields CDR1 SGHRS and CDR2 YFSETQ. Authors' processing steps: Using reference gene primer amplification, nucleated cell counts were estimated. Assay: immunoSEQ multiplex PCR; the TCRdb copy retains only in-frame clones and omits some. The V and J calls and the clone size are those of that table, but D and trimming were determined from the DNA. The table records under 200,000 clones, approximately 85% of them present only once. Material: peripheral blood. This clonotype was sampled from a woman aged 80 or older with acute or convalescent COVID-19. This chain links TRBV5-1 with TRBJ2-3, with 8 positions matching TRBD2. The CDR3 nucleotides read TGCGCCAGCAGCTTGGGGGGAGCGGGAGTCAGCACAGATACGCAGTATTTT. Its translation: CASSLGGAGVSTDTQYF.